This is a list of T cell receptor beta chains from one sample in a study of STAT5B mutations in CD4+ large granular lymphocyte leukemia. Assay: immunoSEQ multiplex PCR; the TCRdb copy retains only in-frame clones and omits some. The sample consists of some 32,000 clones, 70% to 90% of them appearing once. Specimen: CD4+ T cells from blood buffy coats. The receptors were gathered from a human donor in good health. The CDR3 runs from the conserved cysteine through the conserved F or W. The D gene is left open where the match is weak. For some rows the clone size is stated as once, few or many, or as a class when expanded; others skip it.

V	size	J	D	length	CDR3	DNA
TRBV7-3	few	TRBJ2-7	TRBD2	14	CASSSAGGPYEQYF	TGTGCCAGCAGCTCTGCGGGAGGACCGTACGAGCAGTACTTC
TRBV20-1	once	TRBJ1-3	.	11	CSARRGNTIYF	TGCAGTGCTAGGAGGGGAAACACCATATATTTT
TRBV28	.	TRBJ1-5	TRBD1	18	CASSFMVGWGQQNQPQHF	TGTGCCAGCAGTTTTATGGTGGGTTGGGGACAGCAAAATCAGCCCCAGCATTTT
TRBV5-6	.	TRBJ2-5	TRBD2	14	CASSLLAGLETQYF	TGTGCCAGCAGCTTGCTAGCGGGATTAGAGACCCAGTACTTC
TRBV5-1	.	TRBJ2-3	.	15	CASSLRGHPTDTQYF	TGCGCCAGCAGCTTAAGGGGCCATCCCACAGATACGCAGTATTTT
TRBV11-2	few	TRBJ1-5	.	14	CASSLEGGIQPQHF	TGTGCCAGCAGCTTAGAAGGTGGGATTCAGCCCCAGCATTTT
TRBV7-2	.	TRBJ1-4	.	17	CASSPGPRLGLSEKLFF	TGTGCCAGCAGCCCCGGACCACGTTTGGGATTGAGCGAAAAACTGTTTTTT
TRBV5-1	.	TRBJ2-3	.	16	CASSPVKKSSTDTQYF	TGCGCCAGCAGCCCCGTTAAGAAATCTAGCACAGATACGCAGTATTTT
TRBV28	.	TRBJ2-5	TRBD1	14	CASSYQGGSETQYF	TGTGCCAGCAGTTACCAAGGGGGCTCAGAGACCCAGTACTTC
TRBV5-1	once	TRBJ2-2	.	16	CASSSPDSSNTGELFF	TGCGCCAGCAGCTCGCCGGACAGTTCGAACACCGGGGAGCTGTTTTTT
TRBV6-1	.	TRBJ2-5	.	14	CASSTGVLEITQYF	TGTGCCAGCAGCACTGGCGTATTGGAAATCACCCAGTACTTC
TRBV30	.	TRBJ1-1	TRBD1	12	CAWRQGATEAFF	TGTGCCTGGAGGCAGGGGGCGACGGAAGCTTTCTTT
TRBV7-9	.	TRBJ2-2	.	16	CASSLLGTRFTGELFF	TGTGCCAGCAGCTTACTCGGGACGCGATTCACCGGGGAGCTGTTTTTT
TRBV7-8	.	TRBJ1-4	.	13	CASSLRSHEKLFF	TGTGCCAGCAGCCTAAGATCTCATGAAAAACTGTTTTTT